This TCR beta chain was identified during a study of identical twins. The CDR3 totals 15 residues. Trimming shortened V by 7 bases and J by 4 bases, and 16 bases separated the two germline ends. Germline V CDR1 and CDR2: SNHLY, FYNNEI. On this clonotype itself: Its matching antigen is unknown.

Study results and caveats: Compared with models, monozygotic twins showed more out-of-frame TCR alpha sharing. Potential partial confounding of zero-insertion analyses by invariant MAIT and iNKT cells was noted.

Only healthy Caucasians were included as donors. Unique molecular identifiers were in the cDNA, with template-switch universal primer binding. From the 5' RACE reads, TCRdb called clonotypes with MiXCR, one entry per CDR3 protein. The sample carries hundreds of thousands of distinct CDR3 sequences, 9% to 15% recorded once. This same sample was also part of a study on yellow fever vaccine responses in identical twins.

The sample taken for sequencing was PBMCs. The clonotype comes from a young woman in good health. This rearrangement joins TRBV2 to TRBJ2-2; a weak D match, TRBD2 (5 bases). The CDR3 nucleotides are TGTGCCAGCAATCTTCGGGGAGTTGGCACCGGGGAGCTGTTTTTT. It yields the protein CASNLRGVGTGELFF.